This T cell receptor beta chain was profiled in a study of spatial heterogeneity in lung cancer. About the research overall: Alpha-chain sequences were detected in numbers that were consistently lower than beta-chain sequences. Study-level results: Ubiquitous, expanded tumor-derived TCRs were more frequently observed in blood at resection than at follow-up.

The time point denotes: sample taken at primary tumor resection. Frozen PBMC, nontumor lung or tumor provided whole RNA, which was sequenced unsorted. A remark on this clonotype: Its matching antigen is unknown. A single base separates this from a much larger clone, so it may be a read error.

The presence of a unique molecular identifier marked each TCR cDNA molecule. Each CDR3 protein gets one entry after TCRdb re-called the 5' RACE reads with MiXCR. Among fewer than 45,000 distinct CDR3 sequences listed, under 8% were seen once. The CDR3 covers 12 residues. The V gene's germline CDR1 is SQVTM and CDR2 ANQGSEA. This chain connects TRBV29-1 to TRBJ2-5, with D possibly called TRBD1 or TRBD2 (6 bases each). The sample consisted of PBMCs, taken at surgery. The receptor was derived from a female donor with early-stage non-small cell lung cancer. In nucleotides, the CDR3 is TGCAGCTCCAGGGCGGGACAAGAGGCCCAGTACTTC. It yields the protein CSSRAGQEAQYF.